This TCR beta chain is drawn from a study of shared clonotypes between healthy human individuals. In the naive CD8 group, cells lacked CD45RO and were positively selected for CCR7, so terminally differentiated effector memory CD45RA+ cells were left out. On this clone itself: The antigen remains undetermined.

Assay: immunoSEQ multiplex PCR; the TCRdb copy retains only in-frame clones and omits some. The profile covers hundreds of thousands of clones, with roughly 96% appearing a single time and 0.11% taken by the ten largest. The CDR3 has 14 amino acids. V was cut by 0 bases and J by 6 bases, with 12 bases left in between. The germline gives CDR1 MGHRA, CDR2 YSYEKL. Study outcomes and limitations: Non-shared clonotypes showed lower generation probabilities than clonotypes common to all four donors.

Sequenced: naive CD8+ T cells sorted from blood. The sequence was collected from a young woman in good health. This sequence joins TRBV4-1 and TRBJ2-7, with D unresolved. The CDR3 spells CASSQETTLGEQYF. The CDR3, as DNA: TGCGCCAGCAGCCAAGAAACTACCTTAGGCGAGCAGTACTTC.